This TCR beta chain was captured in a study of beta chain features in type 1 diabetes. Study details: Patients looked much like healthy donors when it came to age, gender and cell yields.

In this sample, this clone turned up a few times. Its antigen is as yet unknown. Trimming took 5 bases from V and 5 from J; bases not matched to a gene: 8. CDR3 length: 15 amino acids. Germline lookup yields CDR1 MNHEY and CDR2 SVGAGI. Study-level points and caveats: Among patients with Type 1 diabetes, TCRB CDR3s were moderately but significantly shorter in every one of the four CD4+ subsets.

Of the isolated RNA, all was reverse transcribed, and so the sequenced material was expressed TCRB transcripts. The repertoire was sequenced with immunoSEQ multiplex PCR; TCRdb's copy has only in-frame clones and lacks some. The profile shows under 450,000 clones, about 15% of them singletons. This receptor was taken from a man aged 25-45 years in good health. The sequencing sample was made of naive CD4+ T cells from blood. V gene TRBV6-5 combines with J gene TRBJ2-7; 11 bases align to TRBD2. The CDR3 reads CASSRLAGPTDEQYF. In DNA form, the CDR3 reads TGTGCCAGCAGTCGACTAGCGGGGCCCACCGACGAGCAGTACTTC.